This T cell receptor (beta chain) was observed in a study of T cells in Graves' hyperthyroidism and ophthalmopathy. Study-wide results and limits: Model predictions of ophthalmopathy came a median about six months before onset.

V lost 1 base to trimming and J lost 0 bases, with 16 bases between them. This CDR3 has 19 amino acids. CDR1 SGHTA and CDR2 FQGTGA come from the germline V gene. TCR beta CDR3 sequences were amplified from RNA transcripts. Primed by the HTBI set, a first-round RT-PCR was run on the TCR CDR3. MiXCR, run by TCRdb on the multiplex PCR reads, gives a single entry per CDR3 protein. The sample includes about 400,000 distinct CDR3 sequences, around 14% of them seen just once. Comment on this clonotype: What it binds is unknown.

Patients having uncontrolled infection, another autoimmune disease, pregnancy or lactation were not included. The PBMCs studied were ones that came from 10 ml fresh peripheral blood. The chain links TRBV7-3 to TRBJ2-6, with D tentatively TRBD1 (5 bases). The receptor's source is a woman between 18 and 29 years old with Graves' hyperthyroidism. The specimen sequenced was blood. The CDR3 nucleotides are TGTGCCAGCAGCTTAAGGGGCAGAACTTTCGGCTCTGGGGCCAACGTCCTGACTTTC. It encodes CASSLRGRTFGSGANVLTF.